A selection of T cell receptor beta chains follows, all from one sample in a study of molecular identifiers for immune sequencing clone quantification. TCRdb called the PCR reads again in MiXCR, with one record for every CDR3 protein. Found here are hundreds of thousands of distinct CDR3 sequences, 25% of them singletons; the top ten hold about 0.84%. Sample: naive CD8+ T cells from blood, with Jurkat cell RNA spiked in. The origin of the receptors is a human donor in good health. Some libraries in this study had Jurkat cell RNA spiked in. Each CDR3 is given with its conserved first and last residue. The D gene is left open where the match is weak. Rows may omit the clone size; those that give it use once, few, many or a size class.

>NA|few|TRBV5-1
CASSSAAGRVNTEAFF
>TRBD1|NA|TRBV6-2/TRBV6-3
CASSYPTGDRHTDTQYF
>NA|NA|TRBV27
CASGLAKATLGTQYF
>NA|NA|TRBV9
CASSAYGRNSGNTIYF
>TRBD2|NA|TRBV10-1
CASSVAGEETQYF
>NA|few|TRBV27
CASNGSGEQFF
>TRBD1|NA|TRBV20-1
CSAPAGGSTIYF
>NA|few|TRBV11-3
CASSLGAKFTDTQYF
>TRBD2|many|TRBV6-5
CASSYSRGSSYEQYF
>NA|NA|TRBV7-6
CASSPTVTFEAFF
>NA|NA|TRBV6-5
CASSYTRGFDEQFF
>TRBD1|few|TRBV12-5
CASGLTRGLDYGYTF
>TRBD2|few|TRBV4-3
CASSQGQLAGYEQFF
>NA|many|TRBV27
CASSFSQTTEAFF
>NA|many|TRBV9
CASSQIQGSGNTIYF